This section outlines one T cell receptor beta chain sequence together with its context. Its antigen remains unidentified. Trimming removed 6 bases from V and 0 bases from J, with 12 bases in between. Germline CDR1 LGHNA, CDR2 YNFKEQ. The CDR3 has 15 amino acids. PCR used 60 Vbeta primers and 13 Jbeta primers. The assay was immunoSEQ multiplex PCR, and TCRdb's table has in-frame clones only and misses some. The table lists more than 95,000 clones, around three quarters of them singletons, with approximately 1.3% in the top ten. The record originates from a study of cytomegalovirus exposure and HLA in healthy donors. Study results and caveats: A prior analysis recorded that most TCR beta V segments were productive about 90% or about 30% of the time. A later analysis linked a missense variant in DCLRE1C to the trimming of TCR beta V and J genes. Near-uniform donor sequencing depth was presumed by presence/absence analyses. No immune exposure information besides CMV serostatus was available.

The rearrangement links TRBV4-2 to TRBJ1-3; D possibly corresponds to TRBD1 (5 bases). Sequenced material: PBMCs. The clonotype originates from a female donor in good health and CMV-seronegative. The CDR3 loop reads CASSRRGSSGNTIYF. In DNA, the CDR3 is TGTGCCAGCAGTCGGAGGGGAAGCTCTGGAAACACCATATATTTT.